The clone carrying this T cell receptor (beta chain) was seen a few times. Its matching antigen is unknown. After removal of 7 bases from V and 7 bases from J, the junction contained 6 bases not matched to a gene. Germline CDR1 is MDHEN and CDR2 is SYDVKM. The CDR3 consists of 13 residues. This entry is derived from a study of beta chain features in type 1 diabetes. Study in general: Investigators examined roughly 99,000,000 sorted cells across all samples. Study-wide points: Relative to healthy donors, patients appeared to have naive, central memory and Treg TCRB repertoires that were more similar. Equally in patients and controls, PCR might preferentially amplify shorter templates. Individuals with type 1 diabetes displayed fewer insertions and more deletions at VDJ junctions.

Reverse transcription of all isolated RNA meant that expressed TCRB transcripts were sequenced. Measured with immunoSEQ multiplex PCR; TCRdb has only the in-frame clones, and not every one. The table includes 810,000 or so clones, 15% to 20% detected once. The genes are TRBV28 and TRBJ2-1; 8 bases line up with TRBD2. The specimen was naive CD4+ T cells from blood. The sequence derives from a woman in her late teens or twenties in good health. The CDR3 loop reads CASTVSGVNEQFF. In DNA, the CDR3 is TGTGCCAGCACCGTTAGCGGGGTAAATGAGCAGTTCTTC.